This T cell receptor beta chain derives from a study of blood T cell repertoires in COVID-19. Study at large: COVID-19 samples, acute and convalescent, were from the United States, Italy and Spain. The cDNA or gDNA used as material had been derived from T cells, B-cell-depleted T cells, or PBMCs.

This clone was recorded only once. The CDR3 covers 11 residues. The germline gives CDR1 SQVTM, CDR2 ANQGSEA. V lost 7 bases and J 4 bases, leaving 8 bases between the germline ends. In the original analysis: Scientists estimated how many nucleated cells there were by amplifying reference gene primers. Some clones are missing from TCRdb's copy, which holds only in-frame ones; the method was immunoSEQ multiplex PCR. Clone size and V and J calls were adopted from that table, with D and trimming inferred from the DNA. Among 110,000 or so clones listed, roughly nine tenths were seen once. This chain connects TRBV29-1 to TRBJ2-1, with D uncertain. This TCR came from a man in his 70s who had recovered from COVID-19. The material sequenced was peripheral blood. In DNA form, the CDR3 reads TGCAGCGCGGACGGTTACAATGAGCAGTTCTTC. As protein: CSADGYNEQFF.